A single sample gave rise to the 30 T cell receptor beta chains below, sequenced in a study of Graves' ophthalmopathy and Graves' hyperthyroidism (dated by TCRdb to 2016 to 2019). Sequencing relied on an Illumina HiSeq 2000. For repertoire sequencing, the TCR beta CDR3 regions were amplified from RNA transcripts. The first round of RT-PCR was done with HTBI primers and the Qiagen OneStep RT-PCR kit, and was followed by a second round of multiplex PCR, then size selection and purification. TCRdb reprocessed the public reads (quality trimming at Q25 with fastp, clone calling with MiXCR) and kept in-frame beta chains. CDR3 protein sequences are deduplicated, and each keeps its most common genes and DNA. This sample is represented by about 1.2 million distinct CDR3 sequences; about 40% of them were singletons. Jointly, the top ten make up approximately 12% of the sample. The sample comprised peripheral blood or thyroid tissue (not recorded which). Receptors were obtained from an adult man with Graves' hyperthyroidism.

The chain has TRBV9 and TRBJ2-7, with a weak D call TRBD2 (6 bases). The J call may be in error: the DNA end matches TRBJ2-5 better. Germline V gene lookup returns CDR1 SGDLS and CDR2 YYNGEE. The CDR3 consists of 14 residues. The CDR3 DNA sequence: TGTGCCAGCAGCGTGAGGGCGGGGACCGAGACCCAGTACTTC. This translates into CASSVRAGTETQYF.

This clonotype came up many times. The CDR3 DNA follows: TGCAGCGTTGTCGACGACGGCGGCGGACAGGGGTTAACTGAAGCTTTCTTT. Translated: CSVVDDGGGQGLTEAFF. This chain uses TRBV29-1 with TRBJ1-1, with 9 nucleotides matching TRBD1. The germline gives CDR1 SQVTM, CDR2 ANQGSEA. Losses at the gene ends were 4 bases for V and 5 bases for J; bases not matched to a gene: 17. The CDR3 loop spans 17 amino acids.

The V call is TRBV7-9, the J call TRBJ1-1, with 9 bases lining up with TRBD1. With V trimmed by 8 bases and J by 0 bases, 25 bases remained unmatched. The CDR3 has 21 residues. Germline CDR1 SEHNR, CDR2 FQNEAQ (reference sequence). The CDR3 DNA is TGTGCCAGCCCACCCGACCCGGGACAGGGAAATGTCGGGCGACTGAACACTGAAGCTTTCTTT. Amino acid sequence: CASPPDPGQGNVGRLNTEAFF.

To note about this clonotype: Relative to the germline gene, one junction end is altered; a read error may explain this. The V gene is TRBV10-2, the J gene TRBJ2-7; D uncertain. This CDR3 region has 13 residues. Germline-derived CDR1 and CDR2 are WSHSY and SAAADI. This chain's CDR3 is CASSYRRSDEQYF. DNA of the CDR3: TGTGCCAGCAGCTACCGTCGGTCGGACGAGCAGTACTTC.

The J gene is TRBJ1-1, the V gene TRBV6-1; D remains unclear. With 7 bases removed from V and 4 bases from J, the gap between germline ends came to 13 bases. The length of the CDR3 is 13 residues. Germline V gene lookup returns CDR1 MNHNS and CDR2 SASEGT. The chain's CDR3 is CASITKAFTEAFF. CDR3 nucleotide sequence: TGTGCCAGCATCACCAAGGCCTTCACTGAAGCTTTCTTT.

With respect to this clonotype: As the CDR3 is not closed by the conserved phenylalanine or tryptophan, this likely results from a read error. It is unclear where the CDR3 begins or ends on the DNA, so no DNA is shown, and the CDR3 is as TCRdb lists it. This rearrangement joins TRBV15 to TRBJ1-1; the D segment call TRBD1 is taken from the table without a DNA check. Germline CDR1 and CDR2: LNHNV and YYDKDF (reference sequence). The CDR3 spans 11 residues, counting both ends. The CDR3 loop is CATSRSDRVFA.

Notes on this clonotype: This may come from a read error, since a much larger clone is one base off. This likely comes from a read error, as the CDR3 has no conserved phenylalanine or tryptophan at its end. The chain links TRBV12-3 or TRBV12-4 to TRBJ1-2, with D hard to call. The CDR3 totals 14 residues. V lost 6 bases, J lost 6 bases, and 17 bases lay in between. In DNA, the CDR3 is TGTGCCAGCAGGGGATGGGATTTGGAGGATGGCTACACCTGC. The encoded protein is CASRGWDLEDGYTC.

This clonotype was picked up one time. The CDR3 spells CAICSVRAADGYTF. The CDR3 nucleotides are TGTGCCATCTGCAGCGTTAGGGCTGCGGATGGCTACACCTTC. The V call is TRBV15, the J call TRBJ1-2; D not certain. V was trimmed by 10 bases and J by 6 bases, leaving 21 bases between them. The CDR3 spans 14 residues. Germline loops: CDR1 LNHNV, CDR2 YYDKDF (reference sequence).

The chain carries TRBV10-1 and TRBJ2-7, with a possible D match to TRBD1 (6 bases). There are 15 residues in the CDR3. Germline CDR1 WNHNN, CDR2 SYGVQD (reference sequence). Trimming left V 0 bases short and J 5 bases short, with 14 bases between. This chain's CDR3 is CASSESNRDRNEQYF. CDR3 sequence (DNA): TGCGCCAGCAGTGAGTCGAACAGGGACCGGAACGAGCAGTACTTC.

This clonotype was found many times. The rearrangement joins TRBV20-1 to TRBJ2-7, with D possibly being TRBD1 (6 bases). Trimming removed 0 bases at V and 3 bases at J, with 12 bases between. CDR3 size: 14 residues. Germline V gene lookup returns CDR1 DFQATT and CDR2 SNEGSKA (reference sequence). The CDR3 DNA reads TGCAGTGCTAGAGATGGGCAGGGGAACTACGAGCAGTACTTC. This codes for CSARDGQGNYEQYF.

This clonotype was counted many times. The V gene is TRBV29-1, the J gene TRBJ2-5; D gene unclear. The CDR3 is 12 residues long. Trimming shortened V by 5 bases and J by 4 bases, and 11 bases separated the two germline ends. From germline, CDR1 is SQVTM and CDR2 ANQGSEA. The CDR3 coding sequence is TGCAGCGTTCCGCTCAGCGCAGAGACCCAGTACTTC. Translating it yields CSVPLSAETQYF.

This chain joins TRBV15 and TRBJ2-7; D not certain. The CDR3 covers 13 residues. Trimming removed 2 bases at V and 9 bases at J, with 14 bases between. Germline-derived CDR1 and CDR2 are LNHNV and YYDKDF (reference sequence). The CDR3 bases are TGTGCCACCAGCAGAAATCGGGCTGGCGGGCAGTACTTC. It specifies CATSRNRAGGQYF.

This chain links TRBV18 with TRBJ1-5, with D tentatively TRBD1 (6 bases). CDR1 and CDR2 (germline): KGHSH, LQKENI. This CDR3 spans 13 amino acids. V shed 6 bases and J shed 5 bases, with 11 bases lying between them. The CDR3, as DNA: TGTGCCAGCTCGGAGCAGGGGCATCAGCCCCAGCATTTT. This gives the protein CASSEQGHQPQHF. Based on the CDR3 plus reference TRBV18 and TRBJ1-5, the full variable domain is NAGVMQNPRHLVRRRGQEARLRCSPMKGHSHVYWYRQLPEEGLKFMVYLQKENIIDESGMPKERFSAEFPKEGPSILRIQQVVRGDSAAYFCASSEQGHQPQHFGDGTRLSIL.

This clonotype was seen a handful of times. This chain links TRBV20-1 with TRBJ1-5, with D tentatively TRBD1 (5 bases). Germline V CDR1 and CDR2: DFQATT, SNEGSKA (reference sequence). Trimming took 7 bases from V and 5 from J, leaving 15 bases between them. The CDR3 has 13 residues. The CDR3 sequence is CSGIRGIDQPQHF. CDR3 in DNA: TGCAGTGGAATAAGGGGAATCGATCAGCCCCAGCATTTT.

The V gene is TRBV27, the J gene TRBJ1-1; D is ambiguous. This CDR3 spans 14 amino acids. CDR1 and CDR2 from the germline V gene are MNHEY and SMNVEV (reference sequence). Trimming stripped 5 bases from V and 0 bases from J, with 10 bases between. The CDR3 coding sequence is TGTGCCAGCAGTCCGGACCCGTTGAACACTGAAGCTTTCTTT. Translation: CASSPDPLNTEAFF.

CDR3 region: CASSRGQGHGYTF. DNA for the CDR3: TGTGCCAGCAGTCGGGGACAGGGTCATGGCTACACCTTC. This chain joins TRBV12-3 or TRBV12-4 and TRBJ1-2, with TRBD1 matching 9 bases. The CDR3 spans 13 residues. Losses at the gene ends were 5 bases for V and 6 bases for J; bases not matched to a gene: 4.

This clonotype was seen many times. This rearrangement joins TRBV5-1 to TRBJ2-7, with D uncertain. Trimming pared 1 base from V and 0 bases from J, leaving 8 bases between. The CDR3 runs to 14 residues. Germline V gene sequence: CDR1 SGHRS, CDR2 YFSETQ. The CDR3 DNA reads TGCGCCAGCAGCTTGTCTCCAGTCTCCTACGAGCAGTACTTC. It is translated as CASSLSPVSYEQYF.

CDR3 sequence reads: CASSQGASGQGHKQYF. The CDR3 DNA follows: TGCGCCAGCAGCCAAGGTGCCTCGGGACAGGGACACAAGCAGTACTTC. This chain connects TRBV4-3 to TRBJ2-7; 9 nucleotides match TRBD1. With 1 base clipped from V and 8 bases from J, the junction kept 12 bases outside the gene matches. Germline V gene sequence: CDR1 LGHNA, CDR2 YSLEER. CDR3 length: 16 residues.

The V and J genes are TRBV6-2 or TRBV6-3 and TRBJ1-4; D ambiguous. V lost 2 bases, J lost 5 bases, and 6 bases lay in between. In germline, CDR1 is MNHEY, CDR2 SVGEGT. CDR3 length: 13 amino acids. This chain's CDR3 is CASSYGENEKLFF. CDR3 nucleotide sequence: TGTGCCAGCAGTTACGGGGAAAATGAAAAACTGTTTTTT.

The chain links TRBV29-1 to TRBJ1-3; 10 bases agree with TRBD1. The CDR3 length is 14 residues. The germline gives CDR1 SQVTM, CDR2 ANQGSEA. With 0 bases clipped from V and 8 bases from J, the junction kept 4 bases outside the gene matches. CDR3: CSVEEEDRGDTIYF. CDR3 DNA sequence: TGCAGCGTTGAAGAGGAGGACAGGGGGGACACCATATATTTT.

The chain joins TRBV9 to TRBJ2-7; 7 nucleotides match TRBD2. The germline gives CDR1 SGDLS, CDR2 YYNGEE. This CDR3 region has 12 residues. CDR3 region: CAPGGTSYEQYF. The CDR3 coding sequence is TGTGCTCCCGGGGGGACCTCCTACGAGCAGTACTTC.

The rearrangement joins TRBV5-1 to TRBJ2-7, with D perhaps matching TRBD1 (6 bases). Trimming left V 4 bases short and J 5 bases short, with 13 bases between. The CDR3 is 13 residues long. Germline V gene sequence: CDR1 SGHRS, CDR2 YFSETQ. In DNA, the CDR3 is TGCGCCAGCAGCGCGATACAGGGAGACGAGCAGTACTTC. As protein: CASSAIQGDEQYF.

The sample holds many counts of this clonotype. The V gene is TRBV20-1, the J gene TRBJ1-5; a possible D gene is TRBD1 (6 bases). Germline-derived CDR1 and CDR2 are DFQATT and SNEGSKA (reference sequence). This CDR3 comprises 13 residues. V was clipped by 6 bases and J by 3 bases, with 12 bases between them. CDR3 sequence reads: CSAEQGVNQPQHF. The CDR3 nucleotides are TGCAGTGCGGAACAGGGAGTCAATCAGCCCCAGCATTTT.

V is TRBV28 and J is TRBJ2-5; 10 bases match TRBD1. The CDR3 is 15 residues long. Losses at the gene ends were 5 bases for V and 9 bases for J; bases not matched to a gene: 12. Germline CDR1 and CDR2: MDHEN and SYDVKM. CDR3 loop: CASSPGTGDTQPQYF. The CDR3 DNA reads TGTGCCAGCAGTCCCGGGACAGGGGACACTCAGCCCCAGTACTTC.

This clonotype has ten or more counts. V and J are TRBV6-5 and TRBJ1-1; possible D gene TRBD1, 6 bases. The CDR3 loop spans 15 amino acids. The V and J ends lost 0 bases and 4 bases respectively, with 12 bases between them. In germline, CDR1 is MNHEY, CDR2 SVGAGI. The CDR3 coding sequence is TGTGCCAGCAGTTACTCTTCAGGGGCTGGCACTGAAGCTTTCTTT. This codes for CASSYSSGAGTEAFF.

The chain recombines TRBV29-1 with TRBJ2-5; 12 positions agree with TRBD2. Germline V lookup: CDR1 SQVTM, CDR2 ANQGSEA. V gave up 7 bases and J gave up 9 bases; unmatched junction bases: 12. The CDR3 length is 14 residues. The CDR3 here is CSGRLAGVGEAQYF. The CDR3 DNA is TGCAGCGGGAGACTAGCGGGAGTTGGGGAGGCCCAGTACTTC.

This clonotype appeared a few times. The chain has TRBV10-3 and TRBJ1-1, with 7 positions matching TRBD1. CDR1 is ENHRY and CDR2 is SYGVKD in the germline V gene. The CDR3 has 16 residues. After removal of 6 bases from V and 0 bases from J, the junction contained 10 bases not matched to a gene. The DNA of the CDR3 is TGTGCCATCAGCTTCGACAGGGTGGGGATGAACACTGAAGCTTTCTTT. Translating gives CAISFDRVGMNTEAFF.

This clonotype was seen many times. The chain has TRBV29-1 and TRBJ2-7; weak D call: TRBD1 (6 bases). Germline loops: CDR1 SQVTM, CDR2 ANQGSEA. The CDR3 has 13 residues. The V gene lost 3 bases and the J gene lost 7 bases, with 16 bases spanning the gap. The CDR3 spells CSVEAVGAREQYF. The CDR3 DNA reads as TGCAGCGTTGAGGCGGTGGGGGCGAGAGAGCAGTACTTC.

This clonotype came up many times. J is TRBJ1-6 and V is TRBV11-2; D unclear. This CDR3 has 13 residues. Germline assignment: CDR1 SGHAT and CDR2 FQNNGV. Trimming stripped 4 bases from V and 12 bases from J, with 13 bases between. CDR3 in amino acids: CASSSQVGRPLHF. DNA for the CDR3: TGTGCCAGCAGCTCCCAAGTGGGGAGACCCCTCCACTTT. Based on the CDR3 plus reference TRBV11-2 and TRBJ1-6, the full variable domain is EAGVAQSPRYKIIEKRQSVAFWCNPISGHATLYWYQQILGQGPKLLIQFQNNGVVDDSQLPKDRFSAERLKGVDSTLKIQPAKLEDSAVYLCASSSQVGRPLHFGNGTRLTVT.

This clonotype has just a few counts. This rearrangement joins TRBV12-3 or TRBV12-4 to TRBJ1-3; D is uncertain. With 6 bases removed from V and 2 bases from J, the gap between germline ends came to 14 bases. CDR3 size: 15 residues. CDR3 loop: CASSSGRGPGNTIYF. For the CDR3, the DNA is TGTGCCAGCAGCTCCGGTCGAGGCCCTGGAAACACCATATATTTT.